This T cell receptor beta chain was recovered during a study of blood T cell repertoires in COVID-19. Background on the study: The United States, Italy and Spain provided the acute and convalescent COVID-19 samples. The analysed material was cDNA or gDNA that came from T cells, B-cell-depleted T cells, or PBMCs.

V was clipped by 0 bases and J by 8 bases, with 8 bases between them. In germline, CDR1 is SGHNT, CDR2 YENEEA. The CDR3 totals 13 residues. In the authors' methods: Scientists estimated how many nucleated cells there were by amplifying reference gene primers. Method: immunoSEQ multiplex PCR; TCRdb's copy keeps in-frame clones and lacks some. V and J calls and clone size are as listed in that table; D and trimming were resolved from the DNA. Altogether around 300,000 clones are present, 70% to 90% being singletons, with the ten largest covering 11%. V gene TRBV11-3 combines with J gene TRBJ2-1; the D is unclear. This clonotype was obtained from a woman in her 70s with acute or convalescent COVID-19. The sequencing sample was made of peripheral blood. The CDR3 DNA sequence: TGTGCCAGCAGCTTAGATGGCCGGGATGAGCAGTTCTTC. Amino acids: CASSLDGRDEQFF.